The source of this T cell receptor beta chain is a study of CD4+ T cells in melanoma. Regarding the study as a whole: A reported correlation linked neoantigen-specific CD4+ T cells to CD8+, macrophage and B cell function.

The repertoire was sequenced with immunoSEQ multiplex PCR; TCRdb's copy has only in-frame clones and lacks some. The repertoire holds about 140,000 clones, with approximately 91% as singletons. The germline V and J ends were trimmed by 4 bases and 0 bases, with 12 bases remaining between them. This CDR3 comprises 15 residues. The germline V gene encodes CDR1 SGHRS and CDR2 YFSETQ. Regarding this clone: Antigen: not known.

The TCR sequence derives from a human donor with melanoma. The chain recombines TRBV5-1 with TRBJ2-3; no definite D call. CDR3 nucleotide sequence: TGCGCCAGCAGCCTATCCATATCTAGCACAGATACGCAGTATTTT. Its translation: CASSLSISSTDTQYF.